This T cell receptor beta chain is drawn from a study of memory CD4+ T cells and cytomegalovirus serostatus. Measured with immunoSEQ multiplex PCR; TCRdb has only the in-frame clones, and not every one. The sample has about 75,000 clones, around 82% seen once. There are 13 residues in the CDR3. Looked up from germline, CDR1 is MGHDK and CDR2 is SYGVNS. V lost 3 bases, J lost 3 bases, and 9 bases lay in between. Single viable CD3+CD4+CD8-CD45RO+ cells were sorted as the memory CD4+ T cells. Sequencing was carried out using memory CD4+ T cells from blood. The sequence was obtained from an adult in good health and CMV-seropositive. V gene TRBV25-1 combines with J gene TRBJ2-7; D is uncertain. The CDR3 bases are TGTGCCAGCAGTGAGTTGGCAGACTACGAGCAGTACTTC. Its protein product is CASSELADYEQYF.